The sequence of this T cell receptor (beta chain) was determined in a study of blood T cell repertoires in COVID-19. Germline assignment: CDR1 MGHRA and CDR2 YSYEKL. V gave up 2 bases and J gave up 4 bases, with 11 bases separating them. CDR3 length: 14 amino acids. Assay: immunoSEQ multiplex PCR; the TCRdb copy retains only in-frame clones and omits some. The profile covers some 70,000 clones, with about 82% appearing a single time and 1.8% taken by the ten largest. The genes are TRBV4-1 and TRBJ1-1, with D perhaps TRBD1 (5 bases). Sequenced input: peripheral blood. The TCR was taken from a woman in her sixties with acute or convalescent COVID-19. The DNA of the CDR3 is TGCGCCAGCAGCCAATGGGAGGGGAGCACTGAAGCTTTCTTT. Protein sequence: CASSQWEGSTEAFF.